Listed below are T cell receptor beta chains from one sample, sequenced in a study of blood T cell repertoires in COVID-19. The assay was immunoSEQ multiplex PCR, and TCRdb's table has in-frame clones only and misses some. The sample comprises approximately 110,000 clones, 85% to 90% of which are singletons, and approximately 3% rests with the top ten. The sample was peripheral blood. Receptor source: a woman older than 75 with COVID-19, enrolled during active disease. CDR3s include the opening cysteine and the closing phenylalanine or tryptophan. A D gene is named only where the DNA matches it firmly. Clone size is shown for a subset of rows, as once, few, many or a class of expanded clone.

abundance,v_gene,j_gene,d_gene,CDR3nt,CDR3aa
.,TRBV28,TRBJ2-7,TRBD2,TGTGCCAGCAACCCCAGCGGGAGGGTCTCTCTCGGAGAGCAGTACTTC,CASNPSGRVSLGEQYF
few,TRBV2,TRBJ1-5,TRBD1,TGTGCCAGCAGCAGGGACAGTAATCAGCCCCAGCATTTT,CASSRDSNQPQHF
.,TRBV7-8,TRBJ1-2,TRBD1,TGTGCCAGCAGCTTGGTCCGGACAGGGGGCTATGGCTACACCTTC,CASSLVRTGGYGYTF
.,TRBV5-4,TRBJ2-2,.,TGTGCCAGCAGCTTCGGGGGAGAAACCGGGGAGCTGTTTTTT,CASSFGGETGELFF
.,TRBV11-2,TRBJ2-3,TRBD2,TGTGCCAGCAGCTTAGTTGGGACTAGCGGGAGGGCCAGGGCAGATACGCAGTATTTT,CASSLVGTSGRARADTQYF
.,TRBV7-2,TRBJ1-1,.,TGTGCCAGCAGCTTAACATCCAACACTGAAGCTTTCTTT,CASSLTSNTEAFF
.,TRBV7-2,TRBJ2-5,TRBD1,TGTGCCAGCAGCCCACGGGGACAGGGAGAGACCCAGTACTTC,CASSPRGQGETQYF
few,TRBV25-1,TRBJ1-3,.,TGTGCCAGCGACTTTGGGGGGATTAGGCTGAGAAACACCATATATTTT,CASDFGGIRLRNTIYF
.,TRBV20-1,TRBJ1-1,TRBD1,TGCAGTGCTAGTTCCTTTACAGGGGGGGAGGCTGAAGCTTTCTTT,CSASSFTGGEAEAFF
.,TRBV6-5,TRBJ1-5,TRBD1,TGTGCCAGCAGTTACGCTACAGGGGGCAATCAGCCCCAGCATTTT,CASSYATGGNQPQHF
.,TRBV24-1,TRBJ2-3,TRBD1,TGTGCCACCAGCTCAGGGGGTAGTTCAGATACGCAGTATTTT,CATSSGGSSDTQYF
.,TRBV9,TRBJ2-2,TRBD2,TGTGCCAGCAGCGTAGCTCCTAGCGGGAGGGGCACCGGGGAGCTGTTTTTT,CASSVAPSGRGTGELFF
.,TRBV7-8,TRBJ2-1,.,TGTGCCAGCAGCTCCTCCGGGACAACCCTGGGGAATGAGCAGTTCTTC,CASSSSGTTLGNEQFF
.,TRBV11-2,TRBJ2-1,.,TGTGCCAGCAGCCCCCTAGCGAGTGAGCAGTTCTTC,CASSPLASEQFF
.,TRBV4-2,TRBJ1-1,TRBD1,TGTGCCAGCAAACCACAGGGGTCTCAGGGTACTGAAGCTTTCTTT,CASKPQGSQGTEAFF
.,TRBV7-2,TRBJ1-1,.,TGTGCCAGCAGCGAAGACAGATATACTGAAGCTTTCTTT,CASSEDRYTEAFF
.,TRBV19,TRBJ1-1,TRBD1,TGTGCCAGTAGTCACAGGGGTACTGAAGCTTTCTTT,CASSHRGTEAFF
few,TRBV4-2,TRBJ2-5,.,TGTGCCAGCAGCCAAGGGGAGGGCAGGGGAACGGAGACCCAGTACTTC,CASSQGEGRGTETQYF
.,TRBV11-2,TRBJ2-1,.,TGTGCCAGCAGCCAAAATCCACTAGTGAATGAGCAGTTCTTC,CASSQNPLVNEQFF
.,TRBV28,TRBJ2-1,.,TGTGCCAGCAGTTTCGGTACTATCAGTGGAATTGAGCAGTTCTTC,CASSFGTISGIEQFF
.,TRBV19,TRBJ1-5,.,TGTGCCAGTAGTACGATCCTTACAGGGAGAAGCAATCAGCCCCAGCATTTT,CASSTILTGRSNQPQHF
.,TRBV27,TRBJ2-1,.,TGTGCCAGCAGTTTAGTGGGGACAAGCTACAATGAGCAGTTCTTC,CASSLVGTSYNEQFF
.,TRBV5-1,TRBJ2-2,.,TGCGCCAGCAGCTTGGGGCCGCGAGGGAAGAACACCGGGGAGCTGTTTTTT,CASSLGPRGKNTGELFF
.,TRBV27,TRBJ2-2,.,TGTGCCAGCCGCCAGGGCGTTACCGGGGAGCTGTTTTTT,CASRQGVTGELFF
.,TRBV18,TRBJ1-4,TRBD1,TGTGCCAGCTCACGGGGGACAGTTGAAAAACTGTTTTTT,CASSRGTVEKLFF
once,TRBV7-8,TRBJ2-2,TRBD2,TGTGCCAGCAGCTGGGTCTCATGGACTAGCGATAGGATCGGGGAGCTGTTTTTT,CASSWVSWTSDRIGELFF
.,TRBV27,TRBJ1-4,.,TGTGCCAGCAGTTTACTCCGGGGGAGTACTAATGAAAAACTGTTTTTT,CASSLLRGSTNEKLFF
.,TRBV5-1,TRBJ1-5,.,TGCGCCAGCAGCTTCGCAGGGGCGGATCAGCCCCAGCATTTT,CASSFAGADQPQHF
.,TRBV7-2,TRBJ2-7,TRBD2,TGTGCCAGCAGCCCCCGGACTAGCGGCTACGAGCAGTACTTC,CASSPRTSGYEQYF
.,TRBV7-6,TRBJ2-3,.,TGTGCCAGCAGCCGTGGAGTGGGCGGGAGCACAGATACGCAGTATTTT,CASSRGVGGSTDTQYF
.,TRBV28,TRBJ1-2,TRBD1,TGTGCCAGCAGCCTTTGGGGACAGGGTCTCGGCTACACCTTC,CASSLWGQGLGYTF
.,TRBV6-2/TRBV6-3,TRBJ2-1,TRBD2,TGTGCCAGCAGTTCCTTTACTAGCGTAGGTGAGCAGTTCTTC,CASSSFTSVGEQFF
.,TRBV7-3,TRBJ1-2,TRBD1,TGTGCCAGCAGCTTTCCCGGACAGGACCGGAATGGCTACACCTTC,CASSFPGQDRNGYTF
.,TRBV19,TRBJ1-1,TRBD1,TGTGCCACCGGACAGGGTGGTACTGAAGCTTTCTTT,CATGQGGTEAFF